Listed below are T cell receptor beta chains from one sample, sequenced in a study of T cells after yellow fever vaccination. In TCRdb, the 5' RACE reads were re-called with MiXCR into one record per CDR3 protein. In the table there are almost 600,000 distinct CDR3 sequences, approximately 13% of which are singletons. Sequencing used PBMCs, obtained on the day of the yellow fever booster vaccination. Receptor source: a man aged 25 to 40 who received the YFV17D yellow fever vaccine. The CDR3 runs from the conserved cysteine through the conserved F or W.

v_call,j_call,cdr3_aa
TRBV20-1,TRBJ2-5,CSARDGGGETQYF
TRBV5-1,TRBJ2-4,CASKAGAGDIQYF
TRBV20-1,TRBJ1-2,CSASPSGDYYGYTF
TRBV6-1,TRBJ1-5,CASSQGGAGNQPQHF
TRBV5-1,TRBJ2-3,CASSWKQGDESTDTQYF
TRBV7-9,TRBJ2-1,CASSPFGGGLYNEQFF
TRBV12-3/TRBV12-4,TRBJ1-3,CASSLNAGNTIYF
TRBV18,TRBJ2-1,CASSPSQGPYNEQFF
TRBV20-1,TRBJ1-1,CSAGGGRYTEAFF
TRBV20-1,TRBJ2-3,CCATTGGEVGTDTQYF
TRBV19,TRBJ2-7,CAVRTTNEQYF
TRBV7-9,TRBJ2-1,CASSPGSSGRYNEQFF
TRBV19,TRBJ2-7,CASSIGHLLGSVEQYF
TRBV7-9,TRBJ2-3,CASSAPGGTDTQYF
TRBV5-4,TRBJ2-3,CASSLAIRPTDTQYF
TRBV7-2,TRBJ2-6,CASSPHGAGGANVLTF
TRBV27,TRBJ2-1,CASSRQGYNEQFF
TRBV20-1,TRBJ2-4,CSADPEGFTGAKNIQYF
TRBV7-2,TRBJ2-5,CASSWTSGLGETQYF
TRBV6-1,TRBJ2-7,CASSVSGWAYEQYF
TRBV6-5,TRBJ2-7,CASSFHLPGERAREQYF
TRBV20-1,TRBJ2-7,CSARRGGNYEQYF
TRBV10-3,TRBJ2-7,CAISDRTSGRLYEQYF
TRBV12-5,TRBJ2-2,CASGIPQGTATGELFF
TRBV6-2/TRBV6-3,TRBJ2-5,CAVQQGIQETQYF
TRBV5-7,TRBJ2-1,CASSTHRSSYNEQFF
TRBV6-4,TRBJ2-7,CAIPNEGEFYEQYF
TRBV5-1,TRBJ2-1,CASSLGLALNNEQFF
TRBV24-1,TRBJ2-1,CATSDPSNLNYNEQFF
TRBV27,TRBJ2-1,CASSDDQSSYNEQFF
TRBV28,TRBJ2-4,CASSPRETIQYF
TRBV3-1,TRBJ2-7,CASSQDGQGYEQYF
TRBV2,TRBJ1-4,CASGRQGMLREKLFF
TRBV5-1,TRBJ2-1,CASSFGLAEGGEQFF
TRBV5-1,TRBJ2-3,CASSLALAGSDTQYF
TRBV6-5,TRBJ2-7,CASSSLAGGAYEQYF
TRBV5-5,TRBJ2-1,CASSLEETSGRGEQFF
TRBV12-3/TRBV12-4,TRBJ1-5,CASTPQGASDQPQHF
TRBV7-9,TRBJ1-3,CASSLVLSGNTIYF
TRBV20-1,TRBJ1-4,CSAEAKTVMNEKLFF
TRBV19,TRBJ2-1,CATQSGRNYNEQFF
TRBV5-1,TRBJ2-1,CASSLGAQRGNEQFF
TRBV18,TRBJ2-5,CASFYSTYQETQYF
TRBV15,TRBJ1-5,CATSRDTRGQPQHF
TRBV7-2,TRBJ2-5,CASSPTGNKETQYF
TRBV28,TRBJ2-1,CASSLPRDRMDNEQFF
TRBV7-3,TRBJ1-1,CASSFDRVMNTEAFF